This T cell receptor beta chain is drawn from a study of cytomegalovirus exposure and HLA in healthy donors (dated by TCRdb to about 2017). Regarding the complete study: An earlier analysis of some 600 of the donors reported under 300 Gb of sequence data and 117 million unique TCR beta sequences obtained from around 170 million T cells. HLA typing covered class I and class II loci at four-digit resolution. In addition to the first cohort of approximately 650 subjects, a separate validation cohort of 130 or so different subjects was used. The aim of the study was to test whether cataloging public T cell receptors could identify signatures of past pathogen exposure. Every repertoire in the discovery cohort had been generated on one and the same sequencing platform. Among 300 to 500 genotyped donors of the cohort, an average of roughly 230,000 unique TCR beta nucleotide sequences was sequenced per donor, of which roughly 17% were non-productive. A later genetic analysis used genome-wide SNP genotypes for about three fifths of the 666 donors, treating that subset as a discovery cohort. Among the roughly 400 genotyped donors, roughly 80% belonged to the genetic ancestry cluster associated with self-reported Caucasian donors. An early release that covered more than 550 HLA-typed donors contained approximately 300 gigabases of sequencing data and about 93 million unique TCR sequences. An earlier analysis of around 640 of the donors used high-throughput TCR beta sequencing to judge whether each TCR beta V gene segment behaved as functional or pseudogenic. Four to six DR-DQ haplotypes were handled as single units for association and clustering, since linkage in the cohort was strong. Donor age, sex, ethnicity and CMV serostatus were collected together with the repertoire data. The study profiled the T cell repertoires of 500 to 800 subjects by immunosequencing and related them to cytomegalovirus serostatus. Rather than using new phenotypic data, the later analysis identified candidate immune exposures from TCR beta sequences and from how often those sequences occurred across donors. In a later analysis, previously published TCR beta repertoires from more than 500 donors were re-analyzed and high-resolution HLA genotyping was added so that TCR occurrence patterns could be studied. To predict cytomegalovirus infection status, the study combined high-throughput TCR immunosequencing, statistical association of individual TCRs with disease status, and machine learning. Typing coverage varied by locus: roughly 629-640 donors for A, B, C, DRB1 and DQB1; under 550 for DQA1; around 610 for DPA1; roughly 450 for DPB1. Study-level results and caveats: This cohort had only TCR beta chains sequenced, and the lack of alpha or paired-chain data limited which features could be detected. Correlated functional status among segregating V segments might reflect linkage disequilibrium, but an unknown experimental factor could not be ruled out. A further reported finding was that TCR beta sequences accurately predicted the HLA-A and HLA-B alleles for most subjects in the first cohort. Across donors, most TCR sequences were observed very rarely, whereas some public TCRs were present in many individuals. In a later analysis, HLA-associated TCR beta chains were found to be more clonally expanded and to have lower generation probabilities than equally common non-associated chains. Because HLA typing was unavailable for some donors at each locus, only the typed subset was used in association tests. Sequencing depth was assumed to be roughly uniform across donors in the presence/absence analyses, though that assumption may not hold. The classifier was reported to diagnose cytomegalovirus status with high specificity and sensitivity in both the original cohort and the validation cohort. In an earlier analysis of 587 of the donors, most TCR beta V segments appeared in productive rearrangements about 87% or about 30% of the time, broadly matching IMGT annotations. In vitro tests confirmed that a few of the cytomegalovirus-associated TCR beta chains recognize cytomegalovirus antigens. An association between a missense DCLRE1C variant and V-gene and J-gene trimming of TCR beta chains was found in a later genetic analysis and replicated in an independent cohort. According to the authors, the approach could potentially be generalized to other disease states and immunological phenotypes. When HLA alleles, especially DR and DQ, strongly co-occurred, attributing TCR associations to individual alleles was difficult. Some IMGT-functional V segments, including TRBV6-2 and TRBV6-3, could not be told apart with the 87-base-pair reads, so those segments were excluded. In a later analysis, the rate of TCR association differed among HLA loci, with DRB1 alleles having the most associated TCRs and HLA-C alleles having the fewest. A group of highly shared sequence variants was considered likely to be a technical artifact of the sequencing pipeline. The study gave a list of 150 to 200 TCR beta chains associated with cytomegalovirus. A later analysis associated 15,000 or so TCR beta sequences with specific HLA alleles at a false discovery rate of 0.05. In a later analysis, most CMV-associated TCR beta chains were found to appear HLA-restricted, with HLA associations seemingly driven largely by CMV exposure. In a later genetic analysis, fewer N-insertions in productive TCRs were reported among donors in an Asian-associated ancestry cluster than the roughly 700-donor mean. In a later analysis, several top co-occurrence clusters were reported to appear linked to parvovirus B19, influenza, CMV and Epstein-Barr virus. The only immune exposure information available for the cohort was CMV serostatus. About 17 rarely observed V segments, including chromosome 9 orphons, were excluded from the earlier analysis of some 590 of the donors because counts were too low.

The germline V gene gives CDR1 as SGHTA and CDR2 as FQGTGA. The trim is 6 bases for V and 1 base for J, with a gap of 12 bases between the germline ends. The CDR3 runs 14 residues from the cysteine to the phenylalanine. Of all the DNA, just the CDR3 is kept, 42 bases in frame from base 1. Library generation was performed with the immunoSEQ multiplex PCR assay. For the multiplex PCR, a mixture combining 60 forward primers for TCR Vbeta segments and 13 reverse primers for TCR Jbeta segments was used. The CDR3 region of rearranged TCR beta genes was amplified from genomic DNA with a multiplex PCR assay. On the Illumina HiSeq System, the amplified TCR beta libraries were sequenced as 87-base-pair reads. The authors processed their data as follows. A later analysis counted some 80 million unique TCR beta chains across the 600 to 850 repertoires, and some 11 million of these chains were shared by at least two donors. To remove PCR and sequencing errors, raw reads were error-corrected and collapsed into unique sequences using a nearest-neighbor algorithm that merged closely related sequences. CDR3 sequences were aligned to IMGT reference sequences to assign V, D and J gene segments. For a sequence to be retained, a match of at least six nucleotides to both a V gene segment and a J gene segment was required. A rearrangement was called productive if the CDR3 had no stop codons and remained in frame with V and J, and every other rearrangement was called non-productive. Following IMGT convention, CDR3 was defined as the stretch from the second conserved V-encoded cysteine up to the conserved J-encoded phenylalanine. Sequences without an unambiguous match to a single V gene segment were excluded from the earlier analysis of about 600 of the donors. An earlier analysis of 587 of the donors classified V segments as functional when productive rearrangements were above 56.7% and as segregating when the standard deviation between donors was above 5%. A statistical classification framework was built for diagnosing cytomegalovirus status from the catalog of TCR beta chain sequences. A later analysis assigned V and J genes by comparing TCR nucleotide sequences with IMGT/GENE-DB human TR gene sequences. The TCRdist pipeline was used in a later analysis to assign CDR3 sequences and most-parsimonious VDJ recombination scenarios. A later analysis defined each TCR beta chain by its CDR3 amino acid sequence plus V-gene family, and excluded reads lacking a unique V-gene family. As a way to deal with suspected cross-contamination and a sequencing artifact, a later analysis dropped 640 or so nucleotide sequences that were highly shared and had low generation probability. A later analysis calculated a clonal expansion index for each public chain from normalized within-repertoire ranks of inferred template counts. A later analysis computed generation probabilities with a VDJ recombination model fitted to out-of-frame rearrangements, and checked the results against IGoR. Hypergeometric tests were used in a later analysis to score TCR-TCR, TCR-HLA and TCR-CMV co-occurrence, with a repertoire-size bias correction applied to the TCR pairs. A later analysis estimated false discovery rates by permuting HLA or CMV assignments 20 times. A later analysis grouped co-occurring TCRs with DBSCAN, adding TCRdist sequence similarity when clustering within HLA-allele-positive subsets. Repertoires with fewer than 30,000 or more than 120,000 public chains, plus five repertoires with anomalous nucleotide sharing, were excluded from co-occurrence clustering. As stored in TCRdb, this immuneACCESS dataset retains in-frame rearrangements with V and J assigned. A fraction of the clones does not appear; measured against another copy, unresolved V genes explain less than half of the discrepancy, and the remainder lacks a known reason. V and J calls and clone size are copied from that table; D and trimming were computed from the DNA. Recorded for this sample are approximately 140,000 clones; roughly 79% of them occurred a single time. Together, the top ten hold about 1% of the sample.

The cohort was made up of 500 to 850 healthy bone marrow donors. At the time of sampling, all cohort members were nominally healthy, though unrecorded immune exposures were likely present. The donor tested CMV seronegative, placing the donor among the 352 seronegative members of the cohort. Each donor provided a peripheral blood sample, and peripheral blood mononuclear cells were used for TCR beta sequencing. Genomic DNA was extracted from the blood cell samples with the Qiagen DNeasy Blood Extraction Kit. Details on this clone: What this receptor recognizes is not known. No per-base quality is available; no much larger clone lies one base away.

Here the chain combines TRBV7-3 and TRBJ1-1; the D gene is perhaps TRBD1, on 6 matching bases. This receptor was taken from a man aged 18 to 29 in good health and CMV-seronegative. The sample taken for sequencing was PBMCs. The sequenced DNA is TGTGCCAGCAGTCCGGGACATCAGAACACTGAAGCTTTCTTT. Translated, it gives CASSPGHQNTEAFF.